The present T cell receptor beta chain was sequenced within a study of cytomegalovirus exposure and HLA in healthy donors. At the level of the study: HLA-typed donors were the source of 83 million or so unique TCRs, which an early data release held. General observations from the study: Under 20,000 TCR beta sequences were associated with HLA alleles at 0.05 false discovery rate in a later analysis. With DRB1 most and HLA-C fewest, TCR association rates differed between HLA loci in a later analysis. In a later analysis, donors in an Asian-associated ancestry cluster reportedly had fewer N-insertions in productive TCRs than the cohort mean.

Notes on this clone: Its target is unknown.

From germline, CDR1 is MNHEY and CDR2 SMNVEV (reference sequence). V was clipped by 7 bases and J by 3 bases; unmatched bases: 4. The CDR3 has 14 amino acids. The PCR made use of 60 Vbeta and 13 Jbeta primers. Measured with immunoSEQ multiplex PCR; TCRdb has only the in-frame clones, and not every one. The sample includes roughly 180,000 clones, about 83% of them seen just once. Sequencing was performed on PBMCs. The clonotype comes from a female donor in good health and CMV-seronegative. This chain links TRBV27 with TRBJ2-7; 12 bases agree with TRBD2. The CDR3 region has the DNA TGTGCCAGCACCAAGACTAGCGGGAGCTACGAGCAGTACTTC. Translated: CASTKTSGSYEQYF.